Following are 28 T cell receptor beta chains from one sample sequenced in a study of OX40 agonist ivuxolimab in advanced cancers. Clones were read by immunoSEQ multiplex PCR, and TCRdb kept only the in-frame ones, dropping some. The sample shows 98,000 or so clones, 80% to 90% of them seen only once. The sequences come from CD4+ or CD8+ T cells sorted from blood, collected in a trial of the OX40 agonist ivuxolimab. Receptors originate from an adult with an advanced solid tumor such as melanoma, head and neck, liver or kidney cancer.

The table lists this clone with a few counts. The rearrangement links TRBV5-4 to TRBJ2-1; 7 nucleotides line up with TRBD1. The V gene end was trimmed by 4 bases and the J gene end by 7 bases; junction bases not matched to a gene: 5. The CDR3 contains 13 residues. From germline, CDR1 is SGHNT and CDR2 YYREEE (reference sequence). The CDR3 sequence: CASSPYRGNEQFF. CDR3 DNA: TGTGCCAGCAGCCCCTACAGGGGTAATGAGCAGTTCTTC.

V gene TRBV29-1 combines with J gene TRBJ1-5; 7 bases line up with TRBD1. The CDR3 is made up of 14 amino acids. Germline CDR1 is SQVTM and CDR2 is ANQGSEA. J lost 0 bases, V lost 5 bases, and 4 bases had no gene match. Here the CDR3 DNA reads TGCAGCGTTCGCGGGACAGCTAGCAATCAGCCCCAGCATTTT. Translated: CSVRGTASNQPQHF.

V usage is TRBV5-6 and J usage is TRBJ2-2; tentative D call: TRBD1 (5 bases). Germline lookup yields CDR1 SGHDT and CDR2 YYEEEE. The CDR3 loop spans 18 amino acids. The V and J ends lost 2 bases and 0 bases respectively, with 17 bases between them. The CDR3 loop is CASSFGIIDRTNTGELFF. The CDR3 bases are TGTGCCAGCAGCTTTGGTATAATTGACAGAACGAACACCGGGGAGCTGTTTTTT.

This clone was seen just once. This chain connects TRBV19 to TRBJ1-5; possibly TRBD1 for D (5 bases). V lost 2 bases and J 0 bases, leaving 14 bases between the germline ends. The CDR3 runs 17 residues. Germline V gene lookup returns CDR1 LNHDA and CDR2 SQIVND (reference sequence). DNA of the CDR3: TGTGCCAGTAGTATAAACAGGAACCGGTATAGCAATCAGCCCCAGCATTTT. Translated: CASSINRNRYSNQPQHF.

The chain links TRBV5-1 to TRBJ2-1; D is unclear. The length of the CDR3 is 15 residues. The ends were cut back, 4 bases at V and 4 bases at J, with 15 bases in the middle. The V gene's germline CDR1 is SGHRS and CDR2 YFSETQ. CDR3: CASSIVSLGYNEQFF. The CDR3 bases are TGCGCCAGCAGCATTGTCTCGTTGGGTTACAATGAGCAGTTCTTC.

The CDR3 coding sequence is TGTGCCAGCAGCCGCCCCGGGACAGGGGGAGTTACGCAGTATTTT. Translating gives CASSRPGTGGVTQYF. The chain links TRBV13 to TRBJ2-3, with 11 bases identical to TRBD1. J lost 8 bases, V lost 5 bases, and 9 bases had no gene match. Germline CDR1 is PRHDT and CDR2 is FYEKMQ (reference sequence). CDR3 size: 15 residues.

The rearrangement links TRBV7-2 to TRBJ2-1, with 11 bases matching TRBD2. V shed 4 bases and J 8 bases; nucleotides not matched to a gene: 7. The CDR3 loop spans 15 amino acids. Germline CDR1 SGHTA, CDR2 FQGNSA. The CDR3 here is CASSSSGRRPDEQFF. In DNA form, the CDR3 reads TGTGCCAGCAGCTCTAGCGGGAGGCGTCCCGATGAGCAGTTCTTC.

This rearrangement joins TRBV5-1 to TRBJ2-3, with D maybe TRBD2 (5 bases). This CDR3 comprises 15 residues. V lost 0 bases and J 4 bases, leaving 12 bases between the germline ends. CDR1 is SGHRS, CDR2 YFSETQ, per germline. This CDR3 is CASSLEVGVPDTQYF. Here the CDR3 DNA reads TGCGCCAGCAGCTTGGAGGTCGGGGTCCCAGATACGCAGTATTTT.

The chain has TRBV4-3 and TRBJ2-3; 9 nucleotides line up with TRBD2. Germline V gene lookup returns CDR1 LGHNA and CDR2 YSLEER. The CDR3 length is 18 residues. Trimming at V came to 3 bases and at J to 6 bases, leaving 16 bases not matched to a gene. CDR3 residues: CASSQAATAGGPGDTQYF. CDR3 bases: TGCGCCAGCAGCCAGGCAGCTACGGCGGGGGGGCCGGGGGATACGCAGTATTTT.

V usage is TRBV11-2 and J usage is TRBJ2-1; tentative D call: TRBD2 (7 bases). The germline gives CDR1 SGHAT, CDR2 FQNNGV. Trimming pared 7 bases from V and 4 bases from J, leaving 20 bases between. The CDR3 runs to 16 residues. As DNA, the CDR3 is TGTGCCAGCACCAAGCGGGCGGGGGCGATATACAATGAGCAGTTCTTC. Protein sequence: CASTKRAGAIYNEQFF.

The chain has TRBV7-2 and TRBJ2-1; D not certain. The germline CDR1 and CDR2 sequences are SGHTA and FQGNSA. Deletions cut 4 bases from V and 7 bases from J, with 5 bases between. The CDR3 covers 11 residues. CDR3 coding DNA: TGTGCCAGCAGCTCTCTTAATGAGCAGTTCTTC. Residues: CASSSLNEQFF.

The V call is TRBV6-1, the J call TRBJ1-4; D is perhaps TRBD1 (5 bases). The germline V and J ends were trimmed by 2 bases and 0 bases, with 7 bases remaining between them. CDR1 and CDR2 from the germline V gene are MNHNS and SASEGT. The CDR3 contains 15 residues. The CDR3 here is CASSESGPTNEKLFF. Here the CDR3 DNA reads TGTGCCAGCAGTGAATCGGGACCAACTAATGAAAAACTGTTTTTT.

The CDR3 DNA is TGTGCCAGCAGTGAGGCAGGGGGGGACACTGAAGCTTTCTTT. Its translation: CASSEAGGDTEAFF. The chain recombines TRBV6-1 with TRBJ1-1, with 7 positions matching TRBD1. Per germline, CDR1 MNHNS and CDR2 SASEGT. Unmatched junction bases numbered 4, after V lost 3 bases and J lost 3 bases. This CDR3 is 14 amino acids long.

V and J are TRBV18 and TRBJ1-2; 7 bases are shared with TRBD1. Germline lookup yields CDR1 KGHSH and CDR2 LQKENI. CDR3 size: 13 residues. V lost 3 bases to trimming and J lost 4 bases; unmatched junction nucleotides: 2. CDR3 loop: CASSPGTAYGYTF. The CDR3 coding sequence is TGTGCCAGCTCACCCGGGACAGCCTATGGCTACACCTTC.

The chain uses TRBV12-5 and TRBJ2-1, with D tentatively TRBD1 or TRBD2 (10 bases each). The V end was cut by 9 bases, the J end by 2 bases, with 38 bases between. The CDR3 length is 22 residues. Germline-derived CDR1 and CDR2 are LGHNT and FRNRAP. Here the CDR3 DNA reads TGTGCTAGCTCGGGACAGGGGCTTTCGATAGCGGGAGGTGCACTCCCCTACAATGAGCAGTTCTTC. Protein: CASSGQGLSIAGGALPYNEQFF.

J is TRBJ1-1 and V is TRBV7-2, with D possibly TRBD1 on 6 matching bases. Deletions cut 0 bases from V and 5 bases from J, with 13 bases between. The CDR3 sequence is 15 residues long. The germline gives CDR1 SGHTA, CDR2 FQGNSA. The CDR3 protein is CASSLAAGAMTEAFF. CDR3 DNA sequence: TGTGCCAGCAGCTTAGCGGCAGGGGCGATGACTGAAGCTTTCTTT.

The chain uses TRBV29-1 and TRBJ2-5, with 7 bases matching TRBD1. Germline CDR1 and CDR2: SQVTM and ANQGSEA. V lost 7 bases and J lost 2; bases outside the gene matches: 4. This CDR3 is built from 12 residues. The CDR3 nucleotides are TGCAGCGCTGGGACAGTACAAGAGACCCAGTACTTC. It yields the protein CSAGTVQETQYF.

V usage is TRBV28 and J usage is TRBJ1-2; 10 nucleotides line up with TRBD1. The V and J ends lost 6 bases and 6 bases, in that order; junction bases with no gene match: 7. Germline assignment: CDR1 MDHEN and CDR2 SYDVKM. CDR3 length: 14 amino acids. For the CDR3, the DNA is TGTGCCAGCAGGATCACGGACAGGGGGAATGGCTACACCTTC. Protein sequence: CASRITDRGNGYTF.

This clone was seen a single time. The gene calls are TRBV7-2 and TRBJ2-5, with D possibly TRBD1 on 6 matching bases. V dropped 4 bases and J dropped 5 bases, with 17 bases sitting between them. CDR1 is SGHTA and CDR2 is FQGNSA in the germline V gene. The CDR3 covers 15 residues. CDR3 sequence reads: CASSSLSGQGETQYF. In DNA form, the CDR3 reads TGTGCCAGCAGCTCACTCTCGGGACAAGGCGAGACCCAGTACTTC.

The count of this clone is one. V is TRBV7-3 and J is TRBJ1-5; no definite D call. The CDR3 has 13 residues. Per the germline V gene, CDR1 is SGHTA and CDR2 is FQGTGA. The ends were cut back, 1 base at V and 6 bases at J, with 7 bases in the middle. This chain's CDR3 is CASSLSSSQPQHF. The CDR3 DNA reads as TGTGCCAGCAGCTTAAGTTCTTCTCAGCCCCAGCATTTT.

This chain links TRBV18 with TRBJ2-5, with 7 bases lining up with TRBD1. Germline trimming cut 3 bases from V and 2 bases from J; bases unmatched to any gene: 0. The CDR3 covers 13 residues. Looked up from germline, CDR1 is KGHSH and CDR2 is LQKENI. CDR3 coding DNA: TGTGCCAGCTCACCGGGACAGCAAGAGACCCAGTACTTC. Translated: CASSPGQQETQYF. The full variable domain, in which reference TRBV18 and TRBJ2-5 provide the parts outside the CDR3, is NAGVMQNPRHLVRRRGQEARLRCSPMKGHSHVYWYRQLPEEGLKFMVYLQKENIIDESGMPKERFSAEFPKEGPSILRIQQVVRGDSAAYFCASSPGQQETQYFGPGTRLLVL.

The chain employs TRBV7-3 and TRBJ2-2; D gene ambiguous. The CDR3 length is 15 residues. The germline V gene encodes CDR1 SGHTA and CDR2 FQGTGA. V was trimmed by 5 bases and J by 1 base, leaving 11 bases between them. CDR3 sequence (DNA): TGTGCCAGCAGCCCACGGAACGAGAACACCGGGGAGCTGTTTTTT. This sequence encodes CASSPRNENTGELFF.

The chain is built from TRBV6-6 and TRBJ1-1; D unresolved. Germline V gene data show CDR1 as MNHNY and CDR2 as SVGAGI (reference sequence). This CDR3 is built from 15 residues. With 6 bases removed from V and 1 base from J, the gap between germline ends came to 15 bases. This CDR3 is CASRSSGIANTEAFF. The CDR3 DNA is TGTGCCAGCAGATCTTCGGGGATTGCGAACACTGAAGCTTTCTTT.

The chain joins TRBV7-2 to TRBJ2-1, with 7 bases aligning to TRBD2. Germline-derived CDR1 and CDR2 are SGHTA and FQGNSA. Trimming at V came to 1 base and at J to 4 bases, leaving 7 bases not matched to a gene. The CDR3 has 16 residues. DNA of the CDR3: TGTGCCAGCAGCTTAGTGGCGGGAGCCCGTTACAATGAGCAGTTCTTC. Translation: CASSLVAGARYNEQFF.

This chain uses TRBV5-1 with TRBJ1-2, with D uncertain. Germline V gene data show CDR1 as SGHRS and CDR2 as YFSETQ. V lost 4 bases to trimming and J lost 3 bases, with 10 bases between them. The CDR3 runs to 13 residues. The CDR3 DNA sequence: TGCGCCAGCAGCCCCCAGGAGTACTATGGCTACACCTTC. Its protein product is CASSPQEYYGYTF.

This clone was detected only once. The chain is built from TRBV4-2 and TRBJ1-2, with D perhaps matching TRBD1 (6 bases). Germline CDR1 is LGHNA and CDR2 is YNFKEQ. The CDR3 is made up of 13 amino acids. The V end lost 3 bases, the J end lost 3 bases, and 8 bases lay between the germline ends. The CDR3 region is CASSQTGYYGYTF. The CDR3 coding sequence is TGTGCCAGCAGCCAGACAGGTTACTATGGCTACACCTTC.

As DNA, the CDR3 is TGTGCCAGCAGCAACCGGGACAGAACAGCCAAAAACATTCAGTACTTC. Protein sequence: CASSNRDRTAKNIQYF. This rearrangement joins TRBV5-6 to TRBJ2-4, with 7 bases matching TRBD1. The CDR3 has 16 residues. Germline V gives CDR1 SGHDT, CDR2 YYEEEE. V was clipped by 4 bases and J by 0 bases; unmatched bases: 7.

The chain uses TRBV30 and TRBJ2-7, with D possibly being TRBD2 (6 bases). Deletions cut 5 bases from V and 1 base from J, with 18 bases between. Germline V gene data show CDR1 as GTSNPN and CDR2 as SVGIG (reference sequence). The CDR3 is 15 residues long. CDR3 sequence (DNA): TGTGCCTGGGTGACACCCGGGGGACGATCCTACGAGCAGTACTTC. It specifies CAWVTPGGRSYEQYF.